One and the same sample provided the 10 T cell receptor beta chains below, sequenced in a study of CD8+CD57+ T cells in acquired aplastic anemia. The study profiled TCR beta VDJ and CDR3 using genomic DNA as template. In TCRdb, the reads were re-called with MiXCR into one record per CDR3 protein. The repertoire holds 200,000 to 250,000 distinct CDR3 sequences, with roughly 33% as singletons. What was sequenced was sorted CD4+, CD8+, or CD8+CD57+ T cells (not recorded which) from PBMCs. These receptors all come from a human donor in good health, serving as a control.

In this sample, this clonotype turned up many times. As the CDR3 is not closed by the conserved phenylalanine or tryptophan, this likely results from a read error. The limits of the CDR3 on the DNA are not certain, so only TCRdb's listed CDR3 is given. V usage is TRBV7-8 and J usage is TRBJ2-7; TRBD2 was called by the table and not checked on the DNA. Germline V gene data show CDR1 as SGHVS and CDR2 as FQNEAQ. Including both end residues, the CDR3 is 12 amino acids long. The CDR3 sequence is CASSPSTSIRVL.

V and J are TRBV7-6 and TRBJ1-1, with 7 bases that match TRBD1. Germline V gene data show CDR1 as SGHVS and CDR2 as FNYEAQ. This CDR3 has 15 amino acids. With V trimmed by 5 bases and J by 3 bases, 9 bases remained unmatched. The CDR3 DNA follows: TGTGCCAGCAGCCCGCGACAGGGAGGCCACACTGAAGCTTTCTTT. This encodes CASSPRQGGHTEAFF.

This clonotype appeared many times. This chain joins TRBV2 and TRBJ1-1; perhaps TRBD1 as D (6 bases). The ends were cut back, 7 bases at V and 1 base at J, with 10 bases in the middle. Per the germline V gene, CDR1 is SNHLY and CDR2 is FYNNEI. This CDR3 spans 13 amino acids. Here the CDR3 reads CASKQGRNTEAFF. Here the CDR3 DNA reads TGTGCCAGCAAGCAGGGGCGGAACACTGAAGCTTTCTTT.

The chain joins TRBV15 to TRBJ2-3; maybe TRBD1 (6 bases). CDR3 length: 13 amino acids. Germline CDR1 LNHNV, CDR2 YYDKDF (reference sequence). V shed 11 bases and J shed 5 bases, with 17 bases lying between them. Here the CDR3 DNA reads TGTGCCCCTTCGTGGGGGCAATTAGATACGCAGTATTTT. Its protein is CAPSWGQLDTQYF. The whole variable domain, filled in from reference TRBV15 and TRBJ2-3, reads DAMVIQNPRYQVTQFGKPVTLSCSQTLNHNVMYWYQQKSSQAPKLLFHYYDKDFNNEADTPDNFQSRRPNTSFCFLDIRSPGLGDTAMYLCAPSWGQLDTQYFGPGTRLTVL.

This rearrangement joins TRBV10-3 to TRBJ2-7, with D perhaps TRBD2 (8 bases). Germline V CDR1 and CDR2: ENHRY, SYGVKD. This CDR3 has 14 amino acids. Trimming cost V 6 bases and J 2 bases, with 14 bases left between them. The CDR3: CAIRGQRGTYEQYF. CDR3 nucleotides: TGTGCCATCAGGGGACAGCGGGGGACCTACGAGCAGTACTTC.

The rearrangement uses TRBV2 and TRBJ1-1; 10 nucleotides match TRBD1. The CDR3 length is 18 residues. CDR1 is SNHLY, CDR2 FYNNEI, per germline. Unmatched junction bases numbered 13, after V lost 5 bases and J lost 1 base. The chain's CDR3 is CASSRILRDRGSNTEAFF. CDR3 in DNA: TGTGCCAGCAGTCGCATACTCCGGGACAGGGGATCGAACACTGAAGCTTTCTTT. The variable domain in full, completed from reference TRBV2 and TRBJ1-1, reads EPEVTQTPSHQVTQMGQEVILRCVPISNHLYFYWYRQILGQKVEFLVSFYNNEISEKSEIFDDQFSVERPDGSNFTLKIRSTKLEDSAMYFCASSRILRDRGSNTEAFFGQGTRLTVV.

CDR3: CARGTEAFF. The CDR3 coding sequence is TGTGCGAGGGGCACTGAAGCTTTCTTT. V usage is TRBV2 and J usage is TRBJ1-1; weak D call: TRBD1 (5 bases). Germline CDR1 reads SNHLY; CDR2 reads FYNNEI. The CDR3 loop spans 9 amino acids.

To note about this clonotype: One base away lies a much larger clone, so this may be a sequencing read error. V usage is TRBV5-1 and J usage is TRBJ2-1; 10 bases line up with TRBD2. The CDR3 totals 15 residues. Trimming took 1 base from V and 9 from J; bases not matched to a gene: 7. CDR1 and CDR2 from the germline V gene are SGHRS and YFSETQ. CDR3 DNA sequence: TGCGCCAGCAGCTTGTCTACTAGCGGGACGTGTGAGCAGTTCTTC. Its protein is CASSLSTSGTCEQFF. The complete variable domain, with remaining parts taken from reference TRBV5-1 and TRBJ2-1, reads KAGVTQTPRYLIKTRGQQVTLSCSPISGHRSVSWYQQTPGQGLQFLFEYFSETQRNKGNFPGRFSGRQFSNSRSEMNVSTLELGDSALYLCASSLSTSGTCEQFFGPGTRLTVL.

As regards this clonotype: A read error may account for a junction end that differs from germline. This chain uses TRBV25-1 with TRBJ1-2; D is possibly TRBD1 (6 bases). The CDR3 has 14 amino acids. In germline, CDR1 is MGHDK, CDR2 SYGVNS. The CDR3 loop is CASGEWQGLHGYTF. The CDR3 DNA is TGTGCCAGCGGTGAGTGGCAGGGGTTGCATGGCTACACCTTC.

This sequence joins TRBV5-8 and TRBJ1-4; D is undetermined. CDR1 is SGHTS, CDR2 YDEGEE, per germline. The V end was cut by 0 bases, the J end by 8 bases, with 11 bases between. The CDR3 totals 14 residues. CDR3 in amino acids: CASSLGNLEEKLFF. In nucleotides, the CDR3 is TGTGCCAGCAGCTTGGGGAATTTAGAGGAAAAACTGTTTTTT.